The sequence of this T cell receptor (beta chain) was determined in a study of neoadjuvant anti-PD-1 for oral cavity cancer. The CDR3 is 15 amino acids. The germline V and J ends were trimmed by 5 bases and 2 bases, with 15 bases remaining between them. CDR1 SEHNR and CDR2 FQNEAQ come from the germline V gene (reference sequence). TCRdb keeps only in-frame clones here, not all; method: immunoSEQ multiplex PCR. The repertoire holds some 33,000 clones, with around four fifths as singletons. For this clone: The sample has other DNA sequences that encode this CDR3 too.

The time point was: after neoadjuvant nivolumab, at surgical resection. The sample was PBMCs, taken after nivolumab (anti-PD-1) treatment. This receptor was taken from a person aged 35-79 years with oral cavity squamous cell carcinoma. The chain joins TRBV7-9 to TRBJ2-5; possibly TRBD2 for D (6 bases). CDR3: CASSQRTGRQETQYF. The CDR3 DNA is TGTGCCAGCAGCCAACGGACGGGGAGGCAAGAGACCCAGTACTTC.